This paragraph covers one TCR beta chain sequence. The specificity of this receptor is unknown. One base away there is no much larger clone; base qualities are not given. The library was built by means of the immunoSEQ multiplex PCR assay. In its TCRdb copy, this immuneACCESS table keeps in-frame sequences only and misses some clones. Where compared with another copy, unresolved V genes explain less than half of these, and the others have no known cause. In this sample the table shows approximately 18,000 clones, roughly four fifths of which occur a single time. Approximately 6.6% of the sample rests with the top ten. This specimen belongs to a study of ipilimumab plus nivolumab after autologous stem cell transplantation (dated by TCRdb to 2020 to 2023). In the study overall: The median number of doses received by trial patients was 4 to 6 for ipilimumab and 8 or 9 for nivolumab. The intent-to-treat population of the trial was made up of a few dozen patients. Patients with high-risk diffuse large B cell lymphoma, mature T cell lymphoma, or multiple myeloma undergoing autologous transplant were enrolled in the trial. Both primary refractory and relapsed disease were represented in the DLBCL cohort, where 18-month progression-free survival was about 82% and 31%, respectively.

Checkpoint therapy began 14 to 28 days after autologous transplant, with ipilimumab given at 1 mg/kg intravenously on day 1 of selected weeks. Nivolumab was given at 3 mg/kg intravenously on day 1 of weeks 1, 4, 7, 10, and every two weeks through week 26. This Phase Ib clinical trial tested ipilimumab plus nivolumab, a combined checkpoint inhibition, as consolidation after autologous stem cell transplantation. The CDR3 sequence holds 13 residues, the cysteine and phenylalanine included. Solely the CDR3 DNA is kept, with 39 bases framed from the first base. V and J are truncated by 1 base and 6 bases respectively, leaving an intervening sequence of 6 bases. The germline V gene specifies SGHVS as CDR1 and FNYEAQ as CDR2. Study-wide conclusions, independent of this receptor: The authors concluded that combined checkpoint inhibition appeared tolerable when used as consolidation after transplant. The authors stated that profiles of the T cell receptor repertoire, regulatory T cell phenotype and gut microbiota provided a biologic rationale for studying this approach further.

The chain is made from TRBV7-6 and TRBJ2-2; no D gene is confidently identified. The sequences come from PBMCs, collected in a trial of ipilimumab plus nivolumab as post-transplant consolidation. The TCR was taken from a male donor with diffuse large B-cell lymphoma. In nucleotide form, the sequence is TGTGCCAGCAGCTTAGTGGGTCCCGGGGAGCTGTTTTTT. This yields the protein CASSLVGPGELFF.